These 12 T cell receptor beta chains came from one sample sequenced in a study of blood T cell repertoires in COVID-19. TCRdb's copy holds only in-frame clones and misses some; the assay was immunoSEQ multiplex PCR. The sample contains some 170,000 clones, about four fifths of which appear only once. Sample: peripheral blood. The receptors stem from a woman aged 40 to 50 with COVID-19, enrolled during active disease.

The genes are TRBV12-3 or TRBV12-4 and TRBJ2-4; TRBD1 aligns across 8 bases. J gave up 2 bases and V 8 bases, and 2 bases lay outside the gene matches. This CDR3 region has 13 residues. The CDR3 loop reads CASRTGSKNIQYF. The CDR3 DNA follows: TGTGCCAGCCGGACAGGGTCCAAAAACATTCAGTACTTC.

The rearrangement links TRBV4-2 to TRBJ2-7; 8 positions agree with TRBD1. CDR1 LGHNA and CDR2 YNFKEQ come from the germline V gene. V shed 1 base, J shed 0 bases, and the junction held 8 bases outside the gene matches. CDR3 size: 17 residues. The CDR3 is CASSQATTGDSSYEQYF. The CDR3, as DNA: TGTGCCAGCAGCCAAGCAACGACAGGGGACAGCTCCTACGAGCAGTACTTC.

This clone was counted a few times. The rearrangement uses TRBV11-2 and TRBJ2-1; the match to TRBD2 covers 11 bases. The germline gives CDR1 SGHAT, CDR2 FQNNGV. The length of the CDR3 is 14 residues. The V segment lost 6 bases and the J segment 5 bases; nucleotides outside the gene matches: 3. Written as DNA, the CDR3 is TGTGCCAGCAGGGGACTAGCGGATCACAATGAGCAGTTCTTC. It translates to CASRGLADHNEQFF.

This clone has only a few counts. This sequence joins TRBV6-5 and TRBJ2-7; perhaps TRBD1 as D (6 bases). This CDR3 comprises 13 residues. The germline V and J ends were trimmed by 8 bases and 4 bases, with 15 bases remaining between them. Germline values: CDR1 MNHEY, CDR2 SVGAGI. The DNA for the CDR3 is TGTGCCAGCGGAAGACAGGTTACTTACGAGCAGTACGTC. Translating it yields CASGRQVTYEQYV.

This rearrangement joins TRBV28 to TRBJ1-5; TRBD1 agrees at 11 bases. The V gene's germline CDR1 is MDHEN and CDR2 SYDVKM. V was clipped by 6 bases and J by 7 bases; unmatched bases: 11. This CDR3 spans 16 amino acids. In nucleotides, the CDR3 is TGTGCCAGCAGCCCAATCGGACAGGGGGCTAACCAGCCCCAGCATTTT. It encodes CASSPIGQGANQPQHF. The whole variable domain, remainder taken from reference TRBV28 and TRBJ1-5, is DVKVTQSSRYLVKRTGEKVFLECVQDMDHENMFWYRQDPGLGLRLIYFSYDVKMKEKGDIPEGYSVSREKKERFSLILESASTNQTSMYLCASSPIGQGANQPQHFGDGTRLSIL.

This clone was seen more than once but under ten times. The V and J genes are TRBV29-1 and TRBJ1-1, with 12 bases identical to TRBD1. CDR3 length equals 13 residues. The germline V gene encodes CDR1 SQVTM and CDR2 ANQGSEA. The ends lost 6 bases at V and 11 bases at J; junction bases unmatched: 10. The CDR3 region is CSVAGTGGANAFF. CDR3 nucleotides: TGCAGCGTCGCCGGGACAGGGGGCGCGAATGCTTTCTTT.

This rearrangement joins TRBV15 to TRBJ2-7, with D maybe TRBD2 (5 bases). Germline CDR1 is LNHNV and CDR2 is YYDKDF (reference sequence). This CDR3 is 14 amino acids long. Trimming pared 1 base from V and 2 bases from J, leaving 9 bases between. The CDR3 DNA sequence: TGTGCCACCAGCAGAGCCTCCGGGACCTACGAGCAGTACGTC. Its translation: CATSRASGTYEQYV.

The DNA for the CDR3 is TGTGCCAGCAGCTCGGGACTAGCGGGCAGAGAGCAGTTCTTC. Its protein is CASSSGLAGREQFF. This chain links TRBV11-3 with TRBJ2-1; 12 bases line up with TRBD2. CDR3 length equals 14 residues. Germline V gene data show CDR1 as SGHNT and CDR2 as YENEEA. V shed 4 bases, J shed 10 bases, and the junction held 5 bases outside the gene matches.

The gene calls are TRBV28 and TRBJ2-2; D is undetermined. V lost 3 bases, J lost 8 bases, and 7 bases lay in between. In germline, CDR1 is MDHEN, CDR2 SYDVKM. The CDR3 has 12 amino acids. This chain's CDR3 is CASSFRQGELFF. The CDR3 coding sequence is TGTGCCAGCAGTTTCCGACAAGGGGAGCTGTTTTTT.

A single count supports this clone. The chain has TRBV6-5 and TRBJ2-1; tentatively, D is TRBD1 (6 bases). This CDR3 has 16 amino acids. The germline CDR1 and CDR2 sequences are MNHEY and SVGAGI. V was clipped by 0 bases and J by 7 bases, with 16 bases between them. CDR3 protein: CASSYSATGGLNEQFF. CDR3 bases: TGTGCCAGCAGTTACTCCGCGACTGGGGGCTTAAATGAGCAGTTCTTC.

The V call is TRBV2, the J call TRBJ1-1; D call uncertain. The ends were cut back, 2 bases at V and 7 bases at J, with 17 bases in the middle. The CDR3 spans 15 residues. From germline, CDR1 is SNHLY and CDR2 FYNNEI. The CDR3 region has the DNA TGTGCCAGCAGTGAACCGGGAGATATTGGGCGTGAAGCTTTCTTT. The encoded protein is CASSEPGDIGREAFF.

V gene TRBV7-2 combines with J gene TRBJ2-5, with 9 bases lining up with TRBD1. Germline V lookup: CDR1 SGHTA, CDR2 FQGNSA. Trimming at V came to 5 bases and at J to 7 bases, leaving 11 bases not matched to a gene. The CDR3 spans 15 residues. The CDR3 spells CASSTPDRGKWTQYF. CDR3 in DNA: TGTGCCAGCAGCACCCCCGACAGGGGGAAATGGACCCAGTACTTC.